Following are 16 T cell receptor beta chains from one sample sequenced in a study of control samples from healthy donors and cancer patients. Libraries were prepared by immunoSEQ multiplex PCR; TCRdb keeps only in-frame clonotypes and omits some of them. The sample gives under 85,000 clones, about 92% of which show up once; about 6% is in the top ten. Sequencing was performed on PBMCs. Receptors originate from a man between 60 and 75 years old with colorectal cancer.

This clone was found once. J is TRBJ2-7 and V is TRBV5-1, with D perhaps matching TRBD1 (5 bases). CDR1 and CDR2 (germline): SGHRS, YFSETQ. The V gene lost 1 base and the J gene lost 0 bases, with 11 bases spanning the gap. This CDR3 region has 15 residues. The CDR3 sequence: CASSLRAGPSYEQYF. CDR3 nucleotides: TGCGCCAGCAGCTTGCGAGCAGGGCCCTCCTACGAGCAGTACTTC.

The CDR3 spells CASSRRTGKNYGYTF. The CDR3 bases are TGTGCCAGCAGCCGAAGGACAGGGAAGAACTATGGCTACACCTTC. The rearrangement uses TRBV13 and TRBJ1-2, with 8 bases lining up with TRBD1. After removal of 5 bases from V and 2 bases from J, the junction contained 7 bases not matched to a gene. CDR3 length equals 15 residues. Germline CDR1 is PRHDT and CDR2 is FYEKMQ (reference sequence).

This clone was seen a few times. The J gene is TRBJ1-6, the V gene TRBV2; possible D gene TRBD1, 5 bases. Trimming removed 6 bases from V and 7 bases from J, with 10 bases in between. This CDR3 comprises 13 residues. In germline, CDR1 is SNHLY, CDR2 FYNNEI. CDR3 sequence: CASRRGSNSPLHF. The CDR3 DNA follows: TGTGCCAGCAGACGGGGGTCCAATTCACCCCTCCACTTT.

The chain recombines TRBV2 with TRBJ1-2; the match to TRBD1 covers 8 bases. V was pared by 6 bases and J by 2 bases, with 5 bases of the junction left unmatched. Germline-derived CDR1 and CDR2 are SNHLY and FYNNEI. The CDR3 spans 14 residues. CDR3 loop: CASRDRALNYGYTF. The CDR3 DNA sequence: TGTGCCAGCAGGGACAGGGCTCTGAACTATGGCTACACCTTC.

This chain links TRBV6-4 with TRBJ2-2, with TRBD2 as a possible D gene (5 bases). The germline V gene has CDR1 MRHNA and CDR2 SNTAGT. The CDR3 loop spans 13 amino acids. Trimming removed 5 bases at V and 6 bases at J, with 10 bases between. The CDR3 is CASSRWGAGELFF. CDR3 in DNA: TGTGCCAGCAGTCGGTGGGGAGCCGGGGAGCTGTTTTTT.

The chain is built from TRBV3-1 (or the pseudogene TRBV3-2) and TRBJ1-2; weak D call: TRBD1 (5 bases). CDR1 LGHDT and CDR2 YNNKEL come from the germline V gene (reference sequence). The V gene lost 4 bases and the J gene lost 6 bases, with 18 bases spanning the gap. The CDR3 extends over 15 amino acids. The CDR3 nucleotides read TGTGCCAGCAGCCGAGGTCGGGGGGATTGGCATGGCTACACCTTC. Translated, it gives CASSRGRGDWHGYTF.

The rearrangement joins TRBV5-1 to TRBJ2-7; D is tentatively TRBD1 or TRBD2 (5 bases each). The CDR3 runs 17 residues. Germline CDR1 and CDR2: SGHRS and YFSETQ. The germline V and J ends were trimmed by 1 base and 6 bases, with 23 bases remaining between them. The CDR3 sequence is CASSLQVGGTAGREQYF. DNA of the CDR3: TGCGCCAGCAGCTTGCAGGTCGGTGGGACCGCCGGGCGCGAGCAGTACTTC.

CDR3 DNA: TGTGCCTGGGGGGTTAATCAGCCCCAGCATTTT. This gives the protein CAWGVNQPQHF. The chain employs TRBV30 and TRBJ1-5; D is uncertain. Per germline, CDR1 GTSNPN and CDR2 SVGIG (reference sequence). Trimming cost V 5 bases and J 4 bases, with 6 bases left between them. This CDR3 contains 11 residues.

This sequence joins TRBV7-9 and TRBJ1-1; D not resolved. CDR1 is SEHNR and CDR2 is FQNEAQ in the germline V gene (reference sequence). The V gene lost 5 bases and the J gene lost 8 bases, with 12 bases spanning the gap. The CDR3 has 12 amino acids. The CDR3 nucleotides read TGTGCCAGCAGCGCGTTGACCGGGGAAGCTTTCTTT. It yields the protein CASSALTGEAFF.

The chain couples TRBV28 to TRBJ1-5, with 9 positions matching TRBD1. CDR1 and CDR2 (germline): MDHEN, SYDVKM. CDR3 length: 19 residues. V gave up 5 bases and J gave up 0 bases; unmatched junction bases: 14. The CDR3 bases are TGTGCCAGCAGTAAACCCCCGGACAGGGGCTATTATAGCAATCAGCCCCAGCATTTT. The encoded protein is CASSKPPDRGYYSNQPQHF.

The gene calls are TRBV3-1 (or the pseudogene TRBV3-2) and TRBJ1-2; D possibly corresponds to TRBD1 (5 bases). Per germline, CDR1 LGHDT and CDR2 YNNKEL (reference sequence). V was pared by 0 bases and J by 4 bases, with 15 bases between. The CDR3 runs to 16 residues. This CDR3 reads CASSQDQRGGGYGYTF. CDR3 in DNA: TGTGCCAGCAGCCAAGATCAGCGGGGGGGAGGCTATGGCTACACCTTC.

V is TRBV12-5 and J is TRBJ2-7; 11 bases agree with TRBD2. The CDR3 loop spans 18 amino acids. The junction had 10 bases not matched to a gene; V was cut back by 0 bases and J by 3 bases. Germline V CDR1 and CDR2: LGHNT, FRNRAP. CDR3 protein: CASGLVEDGGLAGYEQYF. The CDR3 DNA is TGTGCTAGTGGTTTGGTAGAAGATGGAGGACTAGCGGGCTACGAGCAGTACTTC.

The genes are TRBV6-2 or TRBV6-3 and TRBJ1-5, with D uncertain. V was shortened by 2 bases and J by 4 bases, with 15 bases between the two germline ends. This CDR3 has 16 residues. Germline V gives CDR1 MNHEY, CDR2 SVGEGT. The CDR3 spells CASSYIAAANNQPQHF. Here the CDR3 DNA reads TGTGCCAGCAGTTACATCGCGGCAGCCAATAATCAGCCCCAGCATTTT.

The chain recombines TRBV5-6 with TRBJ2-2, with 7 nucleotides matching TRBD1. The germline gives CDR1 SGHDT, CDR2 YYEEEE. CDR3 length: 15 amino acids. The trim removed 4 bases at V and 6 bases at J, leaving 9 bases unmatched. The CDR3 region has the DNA TGTGCCAGCAGCGTAATTGGGACAGAGGCCGGGGAGCTGTTTTTT. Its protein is CASSVIGTEAGELFF.

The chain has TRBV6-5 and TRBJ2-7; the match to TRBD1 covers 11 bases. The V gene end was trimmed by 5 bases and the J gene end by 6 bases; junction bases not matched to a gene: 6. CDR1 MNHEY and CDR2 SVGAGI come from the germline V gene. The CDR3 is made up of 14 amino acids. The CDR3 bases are TGTGCCAGCAGTACAGGACAGGGGGCTGGCGAGCAGTACTTC. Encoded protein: CASSTGQGAGEQYF.

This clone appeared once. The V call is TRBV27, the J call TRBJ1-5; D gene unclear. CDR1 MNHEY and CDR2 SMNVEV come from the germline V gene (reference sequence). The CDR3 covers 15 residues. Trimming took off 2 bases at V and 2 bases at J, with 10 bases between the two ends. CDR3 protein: CASSLEGSGNQPQHF. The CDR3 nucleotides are TGTGCCAGCAGTTTAGAGGGCAGTGGCAATCAGCCCCAGCATTTT.